Following are 13 T cell receptor beta chains from one sample sequenced in a study of blood T cell repertoires in COVID-19. Using immunoSEQ multiplex PCR, the repertoire was profiled, and TCRdb retains in-frame clones only, with some absent. The data contain hundreds of thousands of clones, about 90% of them singletons. The sample was peripheral blood. All receptors come from a woman between 50 and 59 years old who had recovered from COVID-19.

The CDR3 DNA reads TGTGCCAGCAGACTATGGACAGGTATCAACATTCAGTACTTC. The encoded protein is CASRLWTGINIQYF. The chain uses TRBV28 and TRBJ2-4, with 7 bases identical to TRBD1. This CDR3 is 14 amino acids long. V lost 6 bases, J lost 7 bases, and 9 bases stayed unmatched. CDR1 is MDHEN and CDR2 is SYDVKM in the germline V gene.

V and J are TRBV10-1 and TRBJ2-7; D is unclear. This CDR3 has 13 residues. Trimming stripped 2 bases from V and 6 bases from J, with 11 bases between. Germline V CDR1 and CDR2: WNHNN, SYGVQD (reference sequence). The CDR3 protein is CASSEANSLEQYF. In nucleotides, the CDR3 is TGCGCCAGCAGTGAGGCGAACTCCCTCGAGCAGTACTTC.

This rearrangement joins TRBV11-3 to TRBJ2-7; D is undetermined. Trimming shortened V by 0 bases and J by 5 bases, and 8 bases separated the two germline ends. Germline CDR1 reads SGHNT; CDR2 reads YENEEA. The CDR3 loop spans 13 amino acids. CDR3 nucleotide sequence: TGTGCCAGCAGCTTAGAGGCCGGAGACGAGCAGTACTTC. Translated, it gives CASSLEAGDEQYF.

The chain couples TRBV19 to TRBJ2-7, with D unresolved. Germline values: CDR1 LNHDA, CDR2 SQIVND (reference sequence). This CDR3 region has 14 residues. Trimming stripped 1 base from V and 2 bases from J, with 9 bases between. CDR3 in amino acids: CASSIAGLAYEQYF. CDR3 DNA sequence: TGTGCCAGTAGTATAGCCGGTCTAGCCTACGAGCAGTACTTC.

Only one count was recorded for this clone. The chain carries TRBV30 and TRBJ1-2; TRBD1 matches 7 bases. J gave up 10 bases and V 3 bases, and 8 bases lay outside the gene matches. This CDR3 has 12 amino acids. Germline CDR1 is GTSNPN and CDR2 is SVGIG (reference sequence). The CDR3 loop is CAWSTNRGDYTF. The CDR3 bases are TGTGCCTGGAGCACTAACAGGGGAGACTACACCTTC.

The chain joins TRBV5-6 to TRBJ1-1; unclear D gene. This CDR3 is built from 12 residues. V was shortened by 3 bases and J by 10 bases, with 13 bases between the two germline ends. Germline V CDR1 and CDR2: SGHDT, YYEEEE. This CDR3 is CASSSITSRAFF. CDR3 DNA: TGTGCCAGCAGCTCTATAACCTCGCGAGCTTTCTTT.

The V gene is TRBV6-5, the J gene TRBJ2-3; D perhaps matches TRBD2 (6 bases). This CDR3 region has 15 residues. Germline assignment: CDR1 MNHEY and CDR2 SVGAGI. Trimming pared 7 bases from V and 2 bases from J, leaving 16 bases between. CDR3 sequence reads: CASKRAGRSTDTQYF. In DNA, the CDR3 is TGTGCCAGCAAACGAGCGGGCCGTTCCACAGATACGCAGTATTTT.

Only one count was recorded for this clone. This sequence joins TRBV4-3 and TRBJ1-3, with D possibly being TRBD1 (6 bases). This CDR3 has 16 amino acids. Germline-derived CDR1 and CDR2 are LGHNA and YSLEER. V lost 3 bases, J lost 10 bases, and 22 bases lay in between. CDR3 nucleotides: TGCGCCAGCAGCCACCTGTCCGGGACATTTGATAAGACCATATATTTT. Its translation is CASSHLSGTFDKTIYF.

The rearrangement links TRBV2 to TRBJ2-5; D possibly corresponds to TRBD1 (6 bases). V was pared by 2 bases and J by 5 bases, with 12 bases between. Germline lookup yields CDR1 SNHLY and CDR2 FYNNEI. The CDR3 totals 14 residues. CDR3 nucleotide sequence: TGTGCCAGCAGTGAACAGGGGCCCGGTGAGACCCAGTACTTC. This sequence encodes CASSEQGPGETQYF.

The rearrangement joins TRBV27 to TRBJ2-1, with 12 positions matching TRBD2. Per germline, CDR1 MNHEY and CDR2 SMNVEV (reference sequence). With V trimmed by 6 bases and J by 1 base, 22 bases remained unmatched. The CDR3 loop spans 22 amino acids. The CDR3 coding sequence is TGTGCCAGCAGAAGAAACGGACTAGCGGGGACCAAATCTTACTATTCCTACAATGAGCAGTTCTTC. Its translation is CASRRNGLAGTKSYYSYNEQFF.

The rearrangement links TRBV5-6 to TRBJ2-7, with a tentative D call TRBD1 (5 bases). Germline V CDR1 and CDR2: SGHDT, YYEEEE. V was pared by 5 bases and J by 6 bases, with 15 bases between. The CDR3 spans 13 residues. The CDR3 DNA is TGTGCCAGCAGACACCCCAGGGATCGCGAGCAGTACTTC. This codes for CASRHPRDREQYF.

This clone was counted between two and nine times. The rearrangement links TRBV9 to TRBJ1-2; 7 positions agree with TRBD1. Per germline, CDR1 SGDLS and CDR2 YYNGEE. J lost 8 bases, V lost 4 bases, and 14 bases had no gene match. The CDR3 is made up of 15 amino acids. CDR3 protein: CASSPEGGQPSGYTF. The CDR3 DNA reads TGTGCCAGCAGCCCCGAGGGGGGACAGCCGAGCGGCTACACCTTC.

The chain uses TRBV19 and TRBJ2-1; D perhaps matches TRBD2 (6 bases). Germline CDR1 LNHDA, CDR2 SQIVND (reference sequence). Trimming removed 10 bases from V and 5 bases from J, with 12 bases in between. CDR3 length equals 12 residues. In DNA form, the CDR3 reads TGTGCCACCTCCTCGGGGGACAATGAGCAGTTCTTC. Amino acid sequence: CATSSGDNEQFF.